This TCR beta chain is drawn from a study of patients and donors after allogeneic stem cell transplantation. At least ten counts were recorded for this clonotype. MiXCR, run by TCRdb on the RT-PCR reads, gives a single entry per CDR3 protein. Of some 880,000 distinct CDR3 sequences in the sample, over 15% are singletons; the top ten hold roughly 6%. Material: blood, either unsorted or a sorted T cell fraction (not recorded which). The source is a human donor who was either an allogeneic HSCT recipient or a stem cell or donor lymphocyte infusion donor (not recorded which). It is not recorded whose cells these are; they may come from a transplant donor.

This CDR3 is CASSQTGSSYEQYF. CDR3 DNA: TGCGCCAGCAGCCAGACAGGGAGCTCCTACGAGCAGTACTTC. This chain joins TRBV5-1 and TRBJ2-7, with 7 bases lining up with TRBD1. Looked up from germline, CDR1 is SGHRS and CDR2 is YFSETQ. This CDR3 is 14 amino acids long. The J segment lost 0 bases and the V segment lost 4 bases, leaving 4 bases of the junction unmatched.